This paragraph covers one T cell receptor beta chain sequence. Regions amplified from RNA transcripts were the TCR beta CDR3 regions. In the first-round RT-PCR of the TCR CDR3, the HTBI primer set was used. TCRdb re-called the multiplex PCR reads through MiXCR, storing one row per CDR3 protein. The sample has 600,000 to 850,000 distinct CDR3 sequences; around a sixth are singletons. This record belongs to a study of T cells in Graves' hyperthyroidism and ophthalmopathy. Fresh peripheral blood, roughly 10 ml, was the source of the PBMCs. From germline, CDR1 is MNHNS and CDR2 SASEGT. The CDR3 has 16 residues. V gave up 7 bases and J gave up 1 base, with 19 bases separating them.

The chain employs TRBV6-1 and TRBJ2-5; perhaps TRBD2 as D (6 bases). This clonotype was obtained from a woman aged 45-65 years with Graves' hyperthyroidism that later progressed to Graves' ophthalmopathy. Sequenced input: blood. CDR3: CASTSPGLHLQETQYF. The CDR3, as DNA: TGTGCCAGCACCTCCCCGGGACTGCACCTCCAAGAGACCCAGTACTTC.